This T cell receptor beta chain stems from a study of shared clonotypes between healthy human individuals. CDR1 and CDR2 from the germline V gene are SGHRS and YFSETQ. V lost 1 base and J lost 5; bases outside the gene matches: 10. The CDR3 length is 16 residues. Study-level results: Naive subsets generally exceeded memory subsets in estimated richness.

Study processing details: ImmunoSEQ only sent back junction sequences with no quality scores, so filtering was done differently. Sequencing was performed with immunoSEQ multiplex PCR; in TCRdb, only in-frame clones are kept and a portion is missing. V, J and clone size reflect that table, while D and trimming were determined from the DNA. The sample contains 640,000 or so clones, 55% to 75% of which appear only once. Worth noting for this clone: Its antigen is not known.

The receptor's source is a woman aged 25-40 years in good health. The sample consisted of memory CD4+ T cells sorted from blood. As to subset: CD45RA-negative fraction. The chain recombines TRBV5-1 with TRBJ2-7, with 9 positions matching TRBD2. Written as DNA, the CDR3 is TGCGCCAGCAGCTTGCTCCCTACCGGGACTAGCAACGAGCAGTACTTC. This codes for CASSLLPTGTSNEQYF.